This entry is about one TCR beta chain. Its antigen is not identified. The data are from a study of T-cell reconstitution after alpha-beta-depleted transplantation in children. Study observations and caveats: Newly generated T cells supplied most T-cell counts and diversity one year post-transplant.

This sample's TCRbeta library carried unique molecular identifier barcodes. TCRdb reprocessed the PCR reads via MiXCR and lists one record per CDR3 protein. The table has approximately 630,000 distinct CDR3 sequences, roughly 13% seen once. Per germline, CDR1 SGHRS and CDR2 YFSETQ. CDR3 length: 17 residues. V gave up 3 bases and J gave up 4 bases; unmatched junction bases: 7. The material sequenced was PBMCs, taken before TCRalphabeta/CD19-depleted stem cell transplant. V and J are TRBV5-1 and TRBJ2-3; 14 bases are a match to TRBD2. The origin of this receptor is a girl aged 2-10 years with congenital amegakaryocytic thrombocytopenia, due to receive a stem cell transplant. CDR3 region: CASSSVGLAGVADTQYF. The CDR3 DNA reads as TGCGCCAGCAGCTCAGTGGGACTAGCGGGAGTCGCAGATACGCAGTATTTT.